This T cell receptor beta chain was profiled in a study of blood T cell repertoires in COVID-19. As originally analysed: Reference gene primer amplification yielded estimated nucleated cell counts. Produced via immunoSEQ multiplex PCR; TCRdb's table is partial and in-frame only. V and J calls plus clone size are reproduced from that table; the DNA served to infer D and trimming. The data hold over 100,000 clones, with just under 90% observed a single time. The length of the CDR3 is 15 residues. CDR1 and CDR2 from the germline V gene are LGHDT and YNNKEL (reference sequence). Unmatched junction bases numbered 5, after V lost 7 bases and J lost 1 base.

Sequencing used peripheral blood. The chain couples TRBV3-1 (or the pseudogene TRBV3-2) to TRBJ2-1; 9 bases are a match to TRBD2. This TCR derives from a human donor in a cohort sampled during active COVID-19. DNA of the CDR3: TGTGCCAGCACCAAGCGGGAGGCGTCCTACAATGAGCAGTTCTTC. This codes for CASTKREASYNEQFF.